A selection of T cell receptor beta chains follows, all from one sample in a study of blood T cell repertoires in COVID-19. TCRdb's copy holds only in-frame clones and misses some; the assay was immunoSEQ multiplex PCR. Of 45,000 or so clones in the sample, approximately 90% were seen once. Sequences were obtained from peripheral blood. The origin of the receptors is a woman at least 80 years old in a cohort sampled during active or convalescent COVID-19. The CDR3 runs from the conserved cysteine through the conserved F or W. The D gene is left open where the match is weak. For some rows the clone size is stated as once, few or many, or as a class when expanded; others skip it.

V	size	J	D	length	DNA	CDR3
TRBV7-9	.	TRBJ2-1	TRBD1	15	TGTGCCAGCAGCCTACCCGGGACAGGGGCAGGTGAGCAGTTCTTC	CASSLPGTGAGEQFF
TRBV27	.	TRBJ1-1	.	15	TGTGCCAGCAGTACTTGGACTCCGGGAGTCACTGAAGCTTTCTTT	CASSTWTPGVTEAFF
TRBV10-3	.	TRBJ1-1	.	13	TGTGCCATCAGTGATTCGGGGAACACTGAAGCTTTCTTT	CAISDSGNTEAFF
TRBV12-3/TRBV12-4	.	TRBJ1-3	.	12	TGTGCCAGCAGCCGAACACGGGACACCATATATTTT	CASSRTRDTIYF
TRBV2	.	TRBJ2-7	.	12	TGTGCCAGCAGTGGTGGTCGGAACAGGGAGTACTTC	CASSGGRNREYF
TRBV11-2	.	TRBJ2-5	TRBD1	14	TGTGCCAGCAGCTCGTCGACAGGGAAAGAGACCCAGTACTTC	CASSSSTGKETQYF
TRBV10-1	.	TRBJ2-2	.	17	TGCGCCAGCAGTGAGTCCACAGCGTCGGGAGTGAACGGGGAGCTGTTTTTT	CASSESTASGVNGELFF
TRBV20-1	.	TRBJ2-1	TRBD2	19	TGCAGTGCTAGTCCACGAGCGGGAGGCGGCGGTGGCTCCTACAATGAGCAGTTCTTC	CSASPRAGGGGGSYNEQFF
TRBV7-2	.	TRBJ2-5	TRBD2	15	TGTGCCAGCAGTCGTCCTAGCGGGATCGGGGAGACCCAGTACTTC	CASSRPSGIGETQYF
TRBV2	.	TRBJ1-6	.	13	TGTGCCAGCAGTGACCTGAGGTCTTCACCCCTCCACTTT	CASSDLRSSPLHF
TRBV11-3	.	TRBJ2-3	.	14	TGTGCCAGCAGCTTGATAGCAACCACAGATACGCAGTATTTT	CASSLIATTDTQYF
TRBV4-1	.	TRBJ2-1	TRBD2	16	TGCGCCAGCAGCCCCCAGGGAGCGGGGGTCTACAATGAGCAGTTCTTC	CASSPQGAGVYNEQFF
TRBV21-1	.	TRBJ2-1	.	18	TGTGCCAGCAGCAAAGGGGACAGGGGGGTACCGTACTACAATGAGCAGTTCTTC	CASSKGDRGVPYYNEQFF
TRBV4-3	.	TRBJ1-2	TRBD1	16	TGCGCCAGCAGCCAAGAGTGGACAGGGGGAGGCTATGGCTACACCTTC	CASSQEWTGGGYGYTF
TRBV9	.	TRBJ2-1	.	16	TGTGCCAGCAGCGTACTGCGGGTGAGCTCCTACAATGAGCAGTTCTTC	CASSVLRVSSYNEQFF
TRBV7-2	.	TRBJ1-2	TRBD1	15	TGTGCCAGCAGCTTAGAAGGGACAGGGAGCTATGGCTACACCTTC	CASSLEGTGSYGYTF
TRBV3-1/TRBV3-2	.	TRBJ1-1	.	13	TGTGCCAGCAGCTTTACACCGAACACTGAAGCTTTCTTT	CASSFTPNTEAFF
TRBV10-1	.	TRBJ2-7	.	12	TGCGCCAGCACCCGGACAGCTAGCGAGCAGTACTTC	CASTRTASEQYF
TRBV2	once	TRBJ2-5	.	14	TGTGCCAGCGAAAGATCTAGTACCCAAGAGACCCAGTACTTC	CASERSSTQETQYF
TRBV9	once	TRBJ2-1	.	15	TGTGCCAGCAGCGTATTACAGGGAACTACCAATGAGCAGTTCTTC	CASSVLQGTTNEQFF
TRBV28	few	TRBJ1-1	.	16	TGTGCCAGCAGTTCCCGAGTACAGGGCATGAACACTGAAGCTTTCTTT	CASSSRVQGMNTEAFF
TRBV2	.	TRBJ1-1	TRBD1	15	TGTGCCAGCAGGGGGTCGGACAGGGTGGGTGCTGAAGCTTTCTTT	CASRGSDRVGAEAFF
TRBV6-5	once	TRBJ2-5	.	13	TGTGCCAGCTCTTACCCTCGAGGAGAGACCCAGTACTTC	CASSYPRGETQYF
TRBV6-5	.	TRBJ1-2	.	12	TGTGCCAGCGCCGCGGCAATCTATGGCTACACCTTC	CASAAAIYGYTF
TRBV7-3	.	TRBJ1-1	TRBD1	12	TGTGCCAGCAGCCCCGGGACAGGGGCTGCTTTCTTT	CASSPGTGAAFF
TRBV9	.	TRBJ1-2	TRBD1	14	TGTGCCAGCAGCCTCCGGGACAGCGGGTATGGCTACACCTTC	CASSLRDSGYGYTF
TRBV14	.	TRBJ2-1	.	16	TGTGCCAGCAGCCAACCAGGGGGGAGATCCTACAATGAGCAGTTCTTC	CASSQPGGRSYNEQFF
TRBV7-8	.	TRBJ2-7	TRBD2	15	TGTGCCAGCAGCTTATCGGCTAGCGGGAGTTACGAGCAGTACTTC	CASSLSASGSYEQYF
TRBV6-2/TRBV6-3	.	TRBJ1-1	TRBD1	16	TGTGCCAGCAGTTACTCGATTTCCCAGGGGGACACTGAAGCTTTCTTT	CASSYSISQGDTEAFF
TRBV7-7	.	TRBJ2-2	TRBD2	16	TGTGCTAGCAGCTTATCTTCTAGCGGGAGGACCGGGGAGCTGTTTTTT	CASSLSSSGRTGELFF
TRBV29-1	few	TRBJ1-5	.	13	TGCAGCGTGGCCGAAGCGGGCAATCAGCCCCAGCATTTT	CSVAEAGNQPQHF